The next 6 T cell receptor beta chains were all read from a single sample in a study of cytomegalovirus exposure and HLA in healthy donors. Only in-frame clones appear in the TCRdb table, and some are missing; sequencing was by immunoSEQ multiplex PCR. This sample has fewer than 150,000 clones; almost 85% occur once, and the top ten carry 25% to 30%. Sequences were obtained from PBMCs. Source of these receptors: a man younger than 40 in good health and CMV-seropositive.

The CDR3 region is CASSSTGGGSYEQYF. For the CDR3, the DNA is TGTGCCAGCAGTTCAACAGGGGGTGGCTCCTACGAGCAGTACTTC. The chain recombines TRBV28 with TRBJ2-7; TRBD1 agrees at 8 bases. Per germline, CDR1 MDHEN and CDR2 SYDVKM. This CDR3 is 15 amino acids long. V lost 4 bases to trimming and J lost 0 bases; unmatched junction nucleotides: 5.

This chain connects TRBV25-1 to TRBJ1-1; TRBD1 might be the D (5 bases). Germline assignment: CDR1 MGHDK and CDR2 SYGVNS. The CDR3 loop spans 12 amino acids. The V end was cut by 6 bases, the J end by 1 base, with 6 bases between. The CDR3 region is CASSGGNTEAFF. The CDR3 bases are TGTGCCAGCAGCGGGGGGAACACTGAAGCTTTCTTT.

The CDR3 DNA is TGTGCCAGCTCATGGGGGGTCTCTGGAAACACCATATATTTT. Encoded protein: CASSWGVSGNTIYF. The chain links TRBV18 to TRBJ1-3; D might be TRBD1 (5 bases). The CDR3 has 14 residues. V lost 5 bases and J lost 0, with 8 bases in between. The germline V gene has CDR1 KGHSH and CDR2 LQKENI.

The CDR3 region is CASAPVRNTGELFF. In DNA form, the CDR3 reads TGTGCTAGTGCCCCGGTCCGAAACACCGGGGAGCTGTTTTTT. The chain joins TRBV12-5 to TRBJ2-2; no clear D gene. Trimming took off 7 bases at V and 2 bases at J, with 11 bases between the two ends. Per germline, CDR1 LGHNT and CDR2 FRNRAP. The CDR3 is made up of 14 amino acids.

The chain links TRBV21-1 to TRBJ1-6; TRBD1 reflects the table's D call only, with no check against the DNA. TRBV21-1 is deemed a pseudogene. There are 17 residues in the CDR3. CDR3: CASSKNPQGTSNSPLHF. CDR3 DNA sequence: TGTGCCAGCAGCAAAAATCCGCAGGGGACGTCCAATTCACCCCTCCACTTT.

The chain links TRBV5-4 to TRBJ2-7; D gene ambiguous. This CDR3 is 13 amino acids long. Germline V gene sequence: CDR1 SGHNT, CDR2 YYREEE (reference sequence). Deletions cut 6 bases from V and 6 bases from J, with 16 bases between. The CDR3 DNA is TGTGCCAGCACCTCCGATTTGGTCGGCGAGCAGTACTTC. Its protein product is CASTSDLVGEQYF.